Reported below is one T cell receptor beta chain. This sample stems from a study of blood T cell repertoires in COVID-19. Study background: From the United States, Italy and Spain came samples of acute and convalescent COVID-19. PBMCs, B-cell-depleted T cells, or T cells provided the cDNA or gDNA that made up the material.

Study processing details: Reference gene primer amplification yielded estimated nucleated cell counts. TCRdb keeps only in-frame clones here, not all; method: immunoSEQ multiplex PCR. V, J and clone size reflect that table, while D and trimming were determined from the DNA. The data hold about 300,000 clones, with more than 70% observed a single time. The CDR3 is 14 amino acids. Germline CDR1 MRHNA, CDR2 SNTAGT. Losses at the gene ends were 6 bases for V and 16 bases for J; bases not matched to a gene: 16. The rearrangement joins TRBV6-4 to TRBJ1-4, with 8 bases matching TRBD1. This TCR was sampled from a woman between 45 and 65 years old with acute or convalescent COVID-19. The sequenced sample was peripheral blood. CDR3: CASRKDRVIPLGFF. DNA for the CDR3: TGTGCCAGCAGGAAGGACAGGGTCATCCCCCTCGGGTTTTTT.